These T cell receptor beta chains were read from a single sample in a study of response to subunit inactivated influenza vaccine. TCRdb re-called the RT-PCR reads with MiXCR, one entry per CDR3 protein. The table includes approximately 520,000 distinct CDR3 sequences, 16% detected once. Sequenced material: CD4+ T cells sorted from PBMCs, taken approximately 25 months after vaccination. These receptors were collected from a man aged 45-69 years who received an inactivated influenza vaccine. The CDR3 runs from the conserved cysteine through the conserved F or W. D genes are given only for firm matches. For some rows the clone size is stated as once, few or many, or as a class when expanded; others skip it.

TRBJ2-2 15 TRBV5-5 TRBD1 . CASSSRDRMAGELFF TGTGCCAGCAGCTCCCGGGACAGGATGGCCGGGGAGCTGTTTTTT
TRBJ1-1 13 TRBV18 . . CASSQPMVTEAFF TGTGCCAGCTCACAACCTATGGTTACTGAAGCTTTCTTT
TRBJ1-2 16 TRBV18 . few CASSPPGQVFNYGYTF TGTGCCAGCTCACCCCCGGGCCAGGTGTTTAACTATGGCTACACCTTC
TRBJ2-7 15 TRBV12-3/TRBV12-4 TRBD2 few CASRIGLAESYEQYF TGTGCCAGCAGAATCGGACTAGCGGAAAGCTACGAGCAGTACTTC
TRBJ2-3 14 TRBV25-1 . . CASSPPESADTQYF TGTGCCAGCAGTCCCCCGGAGAGTGCAGATACGCAGTATTTT
TRBJ2-2 14 TRBV12-3/TRBV12-4 TRBD2 few CASSLAGRGGELFF TGTGCCAGCAGTTTAGCGGGGAGGGGCGGGGAGCTGTTTTTT
TRBJ2-3 15 TRBV29-1 . . CSVEGVAGKTDTQYF TGCAGCGTTGAAGGGGTGGCAGGGAAAACAGATACGCAGTATTTT
TRBJ1-6 15 TRBV5-1 . . CASSLGQIQNSPLHF TGCGCCAGCAGCTTGGGCCAGATCCAGAATTCACCCCTCCACTTT
TRBJ2-3 14 TRBV20-1 TRBD2 . CSGGGSGSFDTQYF TGCAGTGGAGGGGGTAGCGGGAGTTTTGATACGCAGTATTTT
TRBJ1-2 14 TRBV4-1 . . CASSQGQPVIGYTF TGCGCCAGCAGCCAAGGACAGCCGGTTATAGGCTACACCTTC
TRBJ1-6 14 TRBV10-3 . few CAISDRANNSPLHF TGTGCCATCAGTGACAGGGCCAATAATTCACCCCTCCACTTT
TRBJ2-7 14 TRBV20-1 . . CSGSPGPNYYEQYF TGCAGTGGGTCACCGGGGCCAAATTACTACGAGCAGTACTTC
TRBJ2-3 16 TRBV24-1 TRBD1 . CATEPGQGRVTDTQYF TGTGCCACCGAACCGGGACAGGGACGAGTCACAGATACGCAGTATTTT
TRBJ2-3 15 TRBV5-1 . few CASSPELGGADTQYF TGCGCCAGCAGCCCCGAACTGGGGGGCGCGGATACGCAGTATTTT
TRBJ2-7 12 TRBV28 TRBD1 few CATGQGAYEQYF TGTGCCACCGGACAGGGGGCCTACGAGCAGTACTTC
TRBJ2-7 11 TRBV9 . . CASSVRREQYF TGTGCCAGCAGCGTTCGTCGCGAGCAGTACTTC
TRBJ1-2 12 TRBV7-2 . . CASSLGTSGYTF TGTGCCAGCAGCCTCGGGACGAGCGGCTACACCTTC
TRBJ2-3 16 TRBV5-1 . many CASSLEAGTSTDTQYF TGCGCCAGCAGCTTGGAGGCGGGAACTAGCACAGATACGCAGTATTTT
TRBJ2-7 16 TRBV15 TRBD2 . CATSRTWTSGAYEQYF TGTGCCACCAGCAGGACTTGGACTAGCGGGGCCTACGAGCAGTACTTC
TRBJ2-3 13 TRBV7-2 . . CASSREPLSKEYF TGTGCCAGCAGCCGAGAGCCTTTGAGTAAGGAGTATTTT